The 11 T cell receptor beta chains listed next were all sequenced from one sample in a study of shared clonotypes between healthy human individuals. Data came from immunoSEQ multiplex PCR; TCRdb stores just in-frame clones and leaves some out. The sample includes roughly 2.2 million clones, just under 95% of them seen just once. Sequencing was performed on naive CD4+ T cells from PBMCs. Subset reported: CD45RA+ positively selected. All receptors derive from a man aged 18-30 years in good health. Some clones in this sample may be carry-over from other donors' samples.

The chain carries TRBV18 and TRBJ2-5; 8 bases are shared with TRBD1. Per germline, CDR1 KGHSH and CDR2 LQKENI. This CDR3 is built from 15 residues. V shed 5 bases and J 1 base; nucleotides not matched to a gene: 6. The CDR3 bases are TGTGCCAGCTCAGAGAGACAGGGGTCCCAAGAGACCCAGTACTTC. This sequence encodes CASSERQGSQETQYF.

The V and J genes are TRBV27 and TRBJ1-1; 9 bases are a match to TRBD1. CDR3 size: 14 residues. The V gene's germline CDR1 is MNHEY and CDR2 SMNVEV (reference sequence). V dropped 4 bases and J dropped 9; count of bases not matched to a gene: 9. The CDR3 sequence: CASSSRDRANKAFF. DNA of the CDR3: TGTGCCAGCAGTTCCCGGGACAGGGCGAACAAAGCTTTCTTT.

This clone was seen a single time. V and J are TRBV11-1 and TRBJ2-1, with 8 nucleotides matching TRBD2. The germline gives CDR1 SGHAT, CDR2 FQDESV (reference sequence). The CDR3 loop spans 13 amino acids. V was clipped by 1 base and J by 9 bases; unmatched bases: 2. CDR3 in DNA: TGTGCCAGCAGCTTAGGGCTAGCGGGTGAGCAGTTCTTC. Encoded protein: CASSLGLAGEQFF.

The gene calls are TRBV5-1 and TRBJ2-2; possibly TRBD2 for D (5 bases). Germline loops: CDR1 SGHRS, CDR2 YFSETQ. This CDR3 is built from 16 residues. Trimming shortened V by 4 bases and J by 6 bases, and 19 bases separated the two germline ends. The CDR3 sequence is CASSLFTSWQPGELFF. The CDR3 DNA reads as TGCGCCAGCAGCCTTTTTACTAGTTGGCAGCCCGGGGAGCTGTTTTTT.

The gene calls are TRBV4-1 and TRBJ2-5; 11 positions match TRBD2. The length of the CDR3 is 14 residues. Unmatched junction bases numbered 1, after V lost 2 bases and J lost 5 bases. Germline CDR1 and CDR2: MGHRA and YSYEKL. The CDR3 loop reads CASSQPSGRETQYF. DNA for the CDR3: TGCGCCAGCAGCCAACCTAGCGGGAGGGAGACCCAGTACTTC.

The CDR3 is CASSSGTGNTIYF. Here the CDR3 DNA reads TGTGCCAGCAGCTCAGGGACTGGAAACACCATATATTTT. The chain is built from TRBV7-3 and TRBJ1-3; D is perhaps TRBD1 (5 bases). Germline-derived CDR1 and CDR2 are SGHTA and FQGTGA. V lost 4 bases to trimming and J lost 2 bases, with 6 bases between them. The CDR3 consists of 13 residues.

V is TRBV19 and J is TRBJ2-7, with TRBD2 matching 10 bases. Germline CDR1 and CDR2: LNHDA and SQIVND (reference sequence). The J segment lost 5 bases and the V segment lost 3 bases, leaving 4 bases of the junction unmatched. The CDR3 loop spans 14 amino acids. This CDR3 reads CASSITSGTHEQYF. CDR3 nucleotides: TGTGCCAGTAGTATTACTAGCGGGACCCACGAGCAGTACTTC. The full variable domain, with the rest looked up from reference TRBV19 and TRBJ2-7, is DGGITQSPKYLFRKEGQNVTLSCEQNLNHDAMYWYRQDPGQGLRLIYYSQIVNDFQKGDIAEGYSVSREKKESFPLTVTSAQKNPTAFYLCASSITSGTHEQYFGPGTRLTVT.

The gene calls are TRBV2 and TRBJ2-1; D gene uncertain. The CDR3 loop spans 10 amino acids. CDR1 SNHLY and CDR2 FYNNEI come from the germline V gene. V lost 4 bases to trimming and J lost 7 bases, with 2 bases between them. CDR3 nucleotides: TGTGCCAGCAGTGCAAATGAGCAGTTCTTC. Its protein product is CASSANEQFF.

The chain's CDR3 is CASSRANKVDEQYF. DNA of the CDR3: TGTGCCAGCTCGCGGGCAAATAAAGTTGACGAGCAGTACTTC. V gene TRBV18 combines with J gene TRBJ2-7; D might be TRBD2 (5 bases). The CDR3 contains 14 residues. Germline V gene data show CDR1 as KGHSH and CDR2 as LQKENI. V was shortened by 6 bases and J by 5 bases, with 17 bases between the two germline ends.

The V and J genes are TRBV9 and TRBJ1-6; TRBD1 is a possible D gene (5 bases). The CDR3 spans 17 residues. V lost 5 bases to trimming and J lost 0 bases, with 15 bases between them. The V gene's germline CDR1 is SGDLS and CDR2 YYNGEE. The CDR3 DNA sequence: TGTGCCAGCAGACCTCCCCCAGGGAGCTCCTATAATTCACCCCTCCACTTT. Its translation is CASRPPPGSSYNSPLHF.

The V gene is TRBV6-5, the J gene TRBJ2-7; TRBD2 is a possible D gene (5 bases). V lost 1 base and J 0 bases, leaving 13 bases between the germline ends. Germline V gives CDR1 MNHEY, CDR2 SVGAGI. This CDR3 spans 16 amino acids. CDR3 sequence: CASSYYPRDTSYEQYF. As DNA, the CDR3 is TGTGCCAGCAGTTACTACCCGAGGGATACCTCCTACGAGCAGTACTTC.